The 5 T cell receptor beta chains presented below share a single source sample, sequenced in a study of OX40 agonist ivuxolimab in advanced cancers. Repertoires were generated with immunoSEQ multiplex PCR, while TCRdb's copy carries only in-frame clones and drops some. The profile shows over 70,000 clones, 89% of them singletons. Source: CD4+ or CD8+ T cells sorted from blood, taken in a trial of the OX40 agonist ivuxolimab. Receptors were obtained from an adult with an advanced solid tumor such as melanoma, head and neck, liver or kidney cancer.

The chain combines TRBV2 with TRBJ1-2, with D possibly being TRBD1 (5 bases). The CDR3 length is 12 residues. V shed 4 bases and J shed 8 bases, with 11 bases lying between them. Germline lookup yields CDR1 SNHLY and CDR2 FYNNEI. The CDR3 here is CASSAGRAGYTF. The CDR3 DNA is TGTGCCAGCAGTGCCGGCAGGGCCGGCTACACCTTC.

In DNA form, the CDR3 reads TGTGCCAGCAGCTCGACAGGGCCAGATACGCAGTATTTT. Protein: CASSSTGPDTQYF. The genes are TRBV5-4 and TRBJ2-3; TRBD1 aligns across 7 bases. CDR1 is SGHNT and CDR2 is YYREEE in the germline V gene (reference sequence). This CDR3 comprises 13 residues. The trim removed 3 bases at V and 4 bases at J, leaving 2 bases unmatched.

The rearrangement uses TRBV5-1 and TRBJ2-5; the match to TRBD2 covers 13 bases. Germline V gene data show CDR1 as SGHRS and CDR2 as YFSETQ. The CDR3 consists of 16 residues. J gave up 5 bases and V 4 bases, and 8 bases lay outside the gene matches. CDR3 sequence: CASSELAGGPGETQYF. In DNA form, the CDR3 reads TGCGCCAGCAGCGAACTAGCGGGAGGGCCGGGGGAGACCCAGTACTTC.

The chain combines TRBV5-1 with TRBJ2-5; no reliable D call. Germline CDR1 and CDR2: SGHRS and YFSETQ. V was cut by 2 bases and J by 5 bases, with 10 bases left in between. The CDR3 loop spans 13 amino acids. CDR3 coding DNA: TGCGCCAGCAGCTTTTATAATCGGGAGACCCAGTACTTC. Protein product: CASSFYNRETQYF.

This clone showed up just once. The chain uses TRBV7-3 and TRBJ2-1, with 7 bases fitting TRBD2. Germline CDR1 is SGHTA and CDR2 is FQGTGA. CDR3 length: 16 amino acids. The V segment lost 5 bases and the J segment 6 bases; nucleotides outside the gene matches: 13. The CDR3 spells CASSPRGGSRGNEQFF. The CDR3 DNA follows: TGTGCCAGCAGCCCGAGGGGCGGGAGTAGGGGCAATGAGCAGTTCTTC.